Following are 28 T cell receptor beta chains from one sample sequenced in a study of spatial heterogeneity in lung cancer. Time point in this sample: blood at routine non-recurrence follow-up after resection. TCRdb re-analysed the 5' RACE reads in MiXCR, keeping a single row per CDR3 protein. Found here are 100,000 to 120,000 distinct CDR3 sequences, 10% to 13% of them singletons; the top ten hold less than 25%. The sample here was PBMCs, taken at follow-up. The receptors shown here come from a female donor with early-stage non-small cell lung cancer.

This clonotype was seen only a few times. This chain connects TRBV19 to TRBJ2-5, with D possibly being TRBD1 (5 bases). The CDR3 length is 15 residues. In germline, CDR1 is LNHDA, CDR2 SQIVND (reference sequence). V was pared by 5 bases and J by 1 base, with 14 bases between. In nucleotides, the CDR3 is TGTGCCAGTAGTCTGGCCAACAGGTTCCAAGAGACCCAGTACTTC. This codes for CASSLANRFQETQYF.

This clonotype was picked up a small number of times. The rearrangement uses TRBV12-3 or TRBV12-4 and TRBJ2-3; 12 nucleotides align to TRBD2. This CDR3 has 16 amino acids. V lost 4 bases to trimming and J lost 4 bases; unmatched junction nucleotides: 6. CDR3 residues: CASSSTSGSGADTQYF. The CDR3 bases are TGTGCCAGCAGTTCGACTAGCGGGAGTGGGGCAGATACGCAGTATTTT.

This clonotype has a count of ten or more. This chain connects TRBV27 to TRBJ1-1; D gene ambiguous. This CDR3 region has 14 residues. CDR1 is MNHEY, CDR2 SMNVEV, per germline (reference sequence). Trimming stripped 3 bases from V and 0 bases from J, with 8 bases between. CDR3 residues: CASSLMRMNTEAFF. For the CDR3, the DNA is TGTGCCAGCAGTTTGATGAGGATGAACACTGAAGCTTTCTTT.

This clonotype was detected many times. V and J are TRBV28 and TRBJ2-2, with 11 bases lining up with TRBD2. The CDR3 runs 16 residues. Germline V gene sequence: CDR1 MDHEN, CDR2 SYDVKM. Trimming removed 9 bases from V and 6 bases from J; junction bases left unmatched: 12. CDR3 loop: CASKSPTSGRSGELFF. The CDR3 coding sequence is TGTGCCAGTAAAAGCCCAACTAGCGGGAGATCCGGGGAGCTGTTTTTT.

This clonotype has at least ten counts. At one end the junction does not follow the germline gene, possibly because of a read error. The chain combines TRBV27 with TRBJ2-1; TRBD2 aligns across 7 bases. The CDR3 is 13 residues long. The germline CDR1 and CDR2 sequences are MNHEY and SMNVEV (reference sequence). The CDR3, as DNA: TGTGCCAGCAGTCTATCACTAGCGCATGAGCAGTTCTTC. Translating it yields CASSLSLAHEQFF.

V is TRBV2 and J is TRBJ2-1; D is uncertain. V dropped 2 bases and J dropped 5 bases, with 10 bases sitting between them. The CDR3 contains 14 residues. Germline values: CDR1 SNHLY, CDR2 FYNNEI. The CDR3 region is CASSEYVPHNEQFF. The CDR3 nucleotides read TGTGCCAGCAGTGAATACGTCCCCCACAATGAGCAGTTCTTC.

The chain carries TRBV28 and TRBJ2-2; 9 nucleotides align to TRBD1. There are 15 residues in the CDR3. The germline V gene has CDR1 MDHEN and CDR2 SYDVKM. The CDR3 nucleotides read TGTGTCGCCCGCCCTACAGGGGGCGGAACCGGGGAGCTGTTTTTT. Translated: CVARPTGGGTGELFF. Combining the CDR3 with reference TRBV28 and TRBJ2-2 gives the whole variable domain DVKVTQSSRYLVKRTGEKVFLECVQDMDHENMFWYRQDPGLGLRLIYFSYDVKMKEKGDIPEGYSVSREKKERFSLILESASTNQTSMYLCVARPTGGGTGELFFGEGSRLTVL.

There are a few counts of this clonotype. The chain links TRBV30 to TRBJ1-2, with a tentative D call TRBD1 (6 bases). The CDR3 is made up of 15 amino acids. Germline V CDR1 and CDR2: GTSNPN, SVGIG (reference sequence). V lost 2 bases to trimming and J lost 4 bases, with 17 bases between them. The CDR3 sequence is CAWSPQDRRIYGYTF. The CDR3 nucleotides are TGTGCCTGGAGTCCCCAGGACAGAAGGATCTATGGCTACACCTTC.

This clonotype was seen a handful of times. V is TRBV5-5 and J is TRBJ2-1; D is undetermined. Germline CDR1 and CDR2: SGHKS and YYEKEE (reference sequence). With 2 bases removed from V and 6 bases from J, the gap between germline ends came to 6 bases. This CDR3 contains 12 residues. CDR3 region: CASSFRVNEQFF. CDR3 DNA sequence: TGTGCCAGCAGCTTCCGGGTCAATGAGCAGTTCTTC.

Only a few counts were recorded for this clonotype. This CDR3 reads CASSRTSGTLAKNIQYF. The DNA for the CDR3 is TGTGCCAGCAGCCGGACTAGCGGGACCCTAGCCAAAAACATTCAGTACTTC. The chain carries TRBV28 and TRBJ2-4; TRBD2 agrees at 12 bases. This CDR3 spans 17 amino acids. The germline gives CDR1 MDHEN, CDR2 SYDVKM. The J segment lost 0 bases and the V segment lost 6 bases, leaving 6 bases of the junction unmatched.

The chain links TRBV12-3 or TRBV12-4 to TRBJ2-1; TRBD2 matches 7 bases. J lost 8 bases, V lost 3 bases, and 10 bases had no gene match. The CDR3 is 15 amino acids. The CDR3 sequence is CASSFSGWGIDEQFF. CDR3 bases: TGTGCCAGCAGTTTTAGCGGGTGGGGTATAGATGAGCAGTTCTTC.

This clonotype was counted only a few times. The V call is TRBV12-3 or TRBV12-4, the J call TRBJ1-1; D is unresolved. This CDR3 region has 12 residues. V was clipped by 4 bases and J by 8 bases, with 11 bases between them. The CDR3 sequence: CASSWGRHEAFF. The DNA of the CDR3 is TGTGCCAGCAGTTGGGGTCGGCACGAAGCTTTCTTT.

The chain uses TRBV5-1 and TRBJ2-7; D gene uncertain. Germline V gene sequence: CDR1 SGHRS, CDR2 YFSETQ. Between the trimmed V and J ends, which lost 0 bases and 5 bases, there was a span of 3 bases. The CDR3 is 11 amino acids. CDR3 in DNA: TGCGCCAGCAGCTTGGGGGACGAGCAGTACTTC. This encodes CASSLGDEQYF.

The sample holds many counts of this clonotype. The chain employs TRBV28 and TRBJ1-2; the match to TRBD1 covers 10 bases. After removal of 1 base from V and 8 bases from J, the junction contained 13 bases not matched to a gene. Germline V gene sequence: CDR1 MDHEN, CDR2 SYDVKM. This CDR3 spans 17 amino acids. The CDR3 here is CASSLSSGTGTGVGYTF. CDR3 in DNA: TGTGCCAGCAGTTTATCCAGTGGAACCGGGACAGGGGTCGGCTACACCTTC.

This clonotype has a handful of counts. Here the CDR3 reads CASSRLGTSGISYNEQFF. CDR3 coding DNA: TGTGCCAGCTCCCGTCTAGGGACTAGCGGGATATCCTACAATGAGCAGTTCTTC. The chain carries TRBV18 and TRBJ2-1; TRBD2 matches 13 bases. Germline V gene data show CDR1 as KGHSH and CDR2 as LQKENI. The CDR3 is made up of 18 amino acids. V was clipped by 6 bases and J by 1 base; unmatched bases: 9.

This clonotype was recorded many times. The rearrangement links TRBV6-1 to TRBJ2-1; 13 bases agree with TRBD2. CDR3 size: 15 residues. The junction had 6 bases not matched to a gene; V was cut back by 4 bases and J by 9 bases. Germline loops: CDR1 MNHNS, CDR2 SASEGT. CDR3 region: CASSALAGGISEQFF. CDR3 nucleotide sequence: TGTGCCAGCAGTGCACTAGCGGGAGGGATTTCTGAGCAGTTCTTC.

This clonotype was observed a handful of times. The chain employs TRBV6-5 and TRBJ1-1; tentatively, D is TRBD1 (6 bases). V lost 6 bases and J 8 bases, leaving 28 bases between the germline ends. Looked up from germline, CDR1 is MNHEY and CDR2 is SVGAGI. This CDR3 comprises 17 residues. The CDR3 DNA follows: TGTGCCAGCAGATCCCCGGGGACTCGGGTAGGGGGTGGCGAAGCTTTCTTT. Protein sequence: CASRSPGTRVGGGEAFF.

This chain uses TRBV28 with TRBJ2-1; D uncertain. CDR1 and CDR2 from the germline V gene are MDHEN and SYDVKM. Deletions cut 3 bases from V and 2 bases from J, with 14 bases between. The CDR3 contains 16 residues. The CDR3 DNA follows: TGTGCCAGCAGTTTGGCGATCTCCCTCACCTACAATGAGCAGTTCTTC. Amino acid sequence: CASSLAISLTYNEQFF.

This clonotype was observed many times. The chain carries TRBV24-1 and TRBJ2-1; TRBD1 might be the D (5 bases). CDR1 is KGHDR, CDR2 SFDVKD, per germline. The CDR3 is 13 amino acids. Trimming left V 2 bases short and J 5 bases short, with 6 bases between. The CDR3 loop is CATSDWTHNEQFF. The CDR3 coding sequence is TGTGCCACCAGTGATTGGACACACAATGAGCAGTTCTTC.

This clonotype was found many times. The chain joins TRBV19 to TRBJ2-1; 9 bases align to TRBD2. This CDR3 has 15 residues. J was trimmed by 1 base and V by 11 bases; bases with no gene match: 9. Germline V CDR1 and CDR2: LNHDA, SQIVND (reference sequence). The CDR3 is CASNIAGVSYNEQFF. The DNA of the CDR3 is TGTGCCTCGAACATAGCGGGAGTATCCTACAATGAGCAGTTCTTC.

The genes are TRBV6-2 or TRBV6-3 and TRBJ1-2; 10 bases fit TRBD1. V lost 7 bases, J lost 2 bases, and 4 bases stayed unmatched. In germline, CDR1 is MNHEY, CDR2 SVGEGT. The CDR3 has 14 amino acids. As DNA, the CDR3 is TGTGCCAGCACTGACAGGGGGCCGAACTATGGCTACACCTTC. Translating gives CASTDRGPNYGYTF.

The chain uses TRBV6-4 and TRBJ1-1, with D unclear. Germline assignment: CDR1 MRHNA and CDR2 SNTAGT. The CDR3 has 13 residues. V lost 5 bases and J 3 bases, leaving 10 bases between the germline ends. In nucleotides, the CDR3 is TGTGCCAGCAGTTTAAGGGTCGACACTGAAGCTTTCTTT. It is translated as CASSLRVDTEAFF.

This clonotype came up a few times. The chain recombines TRBV18 with TRBJ2-2; D remains unclear. This CDR3 has 17 residues. Between the trimmed V and J ends, which lost 5 bases and 0 bases, there was a span of 16 bases. Germline CDR1 and CDR2: KGHSH and LQKENI. The CDR3 here is CASSTLTRLANTGELFF. The CDR3 nucleotides are TGTGCCAGCTCAACCTTAACGAGGCTAGCGAACACCGGGGAGCTGTTTTTT.

This clonotype has only a few counts. The V gene is TRBV10-3, the J gene TRBJ2-6; D remains ambiguous. Germline V gene data show CDR1 as ENHRY and CDR2 as SYGVKD. Trimming took off 3 bases at V and 12 bases at J, with 15 bases between the two ends. The CDR3 covers 14 residues. CDR3 protein: CAISDLDPPTVLTF. CDR3 DNA: TGTGCCATCAGTGACTTAGACCCACCCACCGTCCTGACTTTC.

This clonotype has a count of ten or more. This chain uses TRBV15 with TRBJ2-7; 8 nucleotides line up with TRBD2. The germline CDR1 and CDR2 sequences are LNHNV and YYDKDF (reference sequence). CDR3 length: 16 amino acids. V lost 3 bases to trimming and J lost 2 bases; unmatched junction nucleotides: 9. This CDR3 is CATSRDPGGGAYEQYF. CDR3 sequence (DNA): TGTGCCACCAGCAGGGACCCCGGGGGGGGCGCCTACGAGCAGTACTTC.

This clonotype has a count of ten or more. The rearrangement joins TRBV6-6 to TRBJ2-5, with 7 bases matching TRBD2. In germline, CDR1 is MNHNY, CDR2 SVGAGI (reference sequence). This CDR3 has 14 residues. V shed 5 bases and J 4 bases; nucleotides not matched to a gene: 7. CDR3 bases: TGTGCCAGCAGTCAGCGACTAGCCACAGAGACCCAGTACTTC. Protein product: CASSQRLATETQYF.

This clonotype has just a few counts. The chain is built from TRBV28 and TRBJ2-7, with 11 positions matching TRBD2. J lost 9 bases, V lost 5 bases, and 15 bases had no gene match. This CDR3 contains 16 residues. Germline CDR1 and CDR2: MDHEN and SYDVKM. CDR3 bases: TGTGCCAGCAGTGCACCCGGGACTAGCGGAATGCTTAGGCAGTACGTC. As protein: CASSAPGTSGMLRQYV.

This clonotype was seen many times. This chain connects TRBV5-1 to TRBJ2-2; D perhaps matches TRBD2 (6 bases). The CDR3 has 15 residues. V was clipped by 4 bases and J by 4 bases, with 14 bases between them. CDR1 and CDR2 (germline): SGHRS, YFSETQ. The CDR3 sequence is CASSLDYWPTGELFF. The CDR3 nucleotides are TGCGCCAGCAGCCTGGACTATTGGCCCACCGGGGAGCTGTTTTTT.